The 16 T cell receptor beta chains below were found in one sample sequenced in a study of blood T cells in healthy people across ages. A sample-barcoded 5' primer and a J-beta primer mix were used in a second PCR of roughly 6 to 11 cycles. TCRdb re-analysed the 5' RACE reads in MiXCR, keeping a single row per CDR3 protein. The sample consists of fewer than 2 million distinct CDR3 sequences, around 42% of them appearing once. The specimen was blood. Every receptor here comes from a human donor in good health.

V usage is TRBV9 and J usage is TRBJ2-5; TRBD1 matches 7 bases. The V gene end was trimmed by 4 bases and the J gene end by 3 bases; junction bases not matched to a gene: 6. The CDR3 is made up of 14 amino acids. Looked up from germline, CDR1 is SGDLS and CDR2 is YYNGEE. The CDR3 sequence: CASSIGTAEETQYF. The DNA of the CDR3 is TGTGCCAGCAGCATAGGGACAGCCGAAGAGACCCAGTACTTC.

This clonotype has only a few counts. The V call is TRBV28, the J call TRBJ2-4; TRBD2 is a possible D gene (5 bases). V shed 6 bases and J shed 0 bases, with 12 bases lying between them. Germline V gene lookup returns CDR1 MDHEN and CDR2 SYDVKM. This CDR3 spans 15 amino acids. CDR3 loop: CASRTRDLAKNIQYF. CDR3 bases: TGTGCCAGCAGAACTAGGGATCTAGCCAAAAACATTCAGTACTTC.

The sample holds a few counts of this clonotype. The chain joins TRBV20-1 to TRBJ2-3; 9 bases agree with TRBD2. Germline CDR1 reads DFQATT; CDR2 reads SNEGSKA (reference sequence). The CDR3 runs 14 residues. The J segment lost 0 bases and the V segment lost 6 bases, leaving 4 bases of the junction unmatched. As DNA, the CDR3 is TGCAGTGCATTGCGGGGGGGGAGCACAGATACGCAGTATTTT. Amino acid sequence: CSALRGGSTDTQYF.

This clonotype turned up a few times. This chain's CDR3 is CASSFGTGWDNYGYTF. CDR3 bases: TGTGCCAGCAGCTTCGGTACCGGGTGGGATAACTATGGCTACACCTTC. The V and J genes are TRBV13 and TRBJ1-2; D is ambiguous. The CDR3 sequence is 16 residues long. Germline V CDR1 and CDR2: PRHDT, FYEKMQ (reference sequence). V gave up 3 bases and J gave up 1 base, with 15 bases separating them.

V is TRBV29-1 and J is TRBJ1-5; 11 nucleotides match TRBD1. The germline V gene encodes CDR1 SQVTM and CDR2 ANQGSEA. Trimming took 4 bases from V and 3 from J; bases not matched to a gene: 2. This CDR3 is built from 14 residues. CDR3 nucleotide sequence: TGCAGCGTTGGGACAGGGGGCCTCAATCAGCCCCAGCATTTT. Its protein product is CSVGTGGLNQPQHF.

This clonotype was found many times. The chain carries TRBV7-8 and TRBJ2-7; weak D call: TRBD1 (6 bases). Trimming left V 1 base short and J 5 bases short, with 9 bases between. The germline V gene encodes CDR1 SGHVS and CDR2 FQNEAQ. The CDR3 consists of 13 residues. CDR3 in DNA: TGTGCCAGCAGCTTAGGGACAGTAAACGAGCAGTACTTC. This encodes CASSLGTVNEQYF.

This chain's CDR3 is CASSLRVTSYGYTF. In nucleotides, the CDR3 is TGTGCCAGCAGCTTAAGAGTTACGAGTTATGGCTACACCTTC. The V call is TRBV7-2, the J call TRBJ1-2; D is uncertain. CDR3 length: 14 amino acids. The germline V and J ends were trimmed by 2 bases and 5 bases, with 12 bases remaining between them. Per the germline V gene, CDR1 is SGHTA and CDR2 is FQGNSA.

This chain joins TRBV28 and TRBJ2-5; 7 bases fit TRBD1. The tail of the sequence fits TRBJ2-7 better, so the J call may be wrong. Looked up from germline, CDR1 is MDHEN and CDR2 is SYDVKM. CDR3 length: 14 residues. For the CDR3, the DNA is TGTGCCAGCAGTTATGCCGGGACAGACTACGAGCAGTACTTC. Amino acids: CASSYAGTDYEQYF.

The rearrangement joins TRBV5-6 to TRBJ2-3; D is unresolved. The CDR3 consists of 15 residues. Germline CDR1 is SGHDT and CDR2 is YYEEEE. V gave up 4 bases and J gave up 1 base, with 13 bases separating them. The DNA for the CDR3 is TGTGCCAGCAGCGCCCTGTGGCAGGGCACAGATACGCAGTATTTT. This codes for CASSALWQGTDTQYF.

The V gene is TRBV5-1, the J gene TRBJ1-2, with 7 bases that match TRBD1. V dropped 0 bases and J dropped 3; count of bases not matched to a gene: 5. The CDR3 is 15 residues long. Germline V gene lookup returns CDR1 SGHRS and CDR2 YFSETQ. CDR3 in DNA: TGCGCCAGCAGCTTGGACGGCAGGGGGGACTATGGCTACACCTTC. Translation: CASSLDGRGDYGYTF.

The V and J genes are TRBV9 and TRBJ2-5, with D maybe TRBD2 (6 bases). Germline lookup yields CDR1 SGDLS and CDR2 YYNGEE. Between the trimmed V and J ends, which lost 0 bases and 5 bases, there was a span of 14 bases. The length of the CDR3 is 15 residues. CDR3 amino acids: CASSVVGGVGETQYF. The CDR3 nucleotides are TGTGCCAGCAGCGTAGTAGGCGGGGTGGGGGAGACCCAGTACTTC.

This chain connects TRBV29-1 to TRBJ1-5; possibly TRBD1 for D (6 bases). Trimming left V 6 bases short and J 7 bases short, with 16 bases between. Germline assignment: CDR1 SQVTM and CDR2 ANQGSEA. This CDR3 region has 13 residues. The CDR3 here is CSVADSASQPQHF. CDR3 in DNA: TGCAGCGTGGCGGACAGTGCTTCACAGCCCCAGCATTTT.

The chain uses TRBV10-3 and TRBJ2-5, with TRBD1 as a possible D gene (6 bases). The tail of the sequence fits TRBJ2-7 better, so the J call may be wrong. Germline V lookup: CDR1 ENHRY, CDR2 SYGVKD. The CDR3 extends over 13 amino acids. CDR3 bases: TGTGCCATACCAGACGACCGACAGGACGAGCAGTACTTC. It specifies CAIPDDRQDEQYF.

This clonotype was detected ten times or more. The V and J genes are TRBV7-2 and TRBJ1-6, with unresolved D. The V gene lost 5 bases and the J gene lost 7 bases, with 15 bases spanning the gap. The germline CDR1 and CDR2 sequences are SGHTA and FQGNSA. This CDR3 spans 15 amino acids. The CDR3 reads CASSAVPGRNSPLHF. CDR3 nucleotides: TGTGCCAGCAGCGCAGTGCCCGGGAGGAATTCACCCCTCCACTTT.

The chain links TRBV6-4 to TRBJ2-3; perhaps TRBD1 as D (6 bases). CDR1 is MRHNA, CDR2 SNTAGT, per germline. The CDR3 extends over 18 amino acids. The germline V and J ends were trimmed by 3 bases and 7 bases, with 26 bases remaining between them. CDR3 bases: TGTGCCAGCAGTGAAGTCGGACAGCGTGGGGGAGCAGCGTATACGCAGTATTTT. Residues: CASSEVGQRGGAAYTQYF.

The sample holds a few counts of this clonotype. The rearrangement joins TRBV5-1 to TRBJ2-3, with D unresolved. Germline V CDR1 and CDR2: SGHRS, YFSETQ. With 5 bases removed from V and 4 bases from J, the gap between germline ends came to 17 bases. This CDR3 has 15 amino acids. CDR3 sequence: CASSSNSGLSDTQYF. The CDR3 DNA follows: TGCGCCAGCAGTAGTAACTCAGGTTTGTCAGATACGCAGTATTTT.